The 28 T cell receptor beta chains below come from one sample, sequenced in a study of cytomegalovirus exposure and HLA in healthy donors. Here immunoSEQ multiplex PCR was the method, and the copy in TCRdb shows in-frame clones only, minus some. The sample lists fewer than 400,000 clones, 70% to 90% occurring once. Source material: PBMCs. The receptor source for this set is a woman aged 18-29 years in good health and CMV-seronegative.

This clone was found a few times. This chain joins TRBV4-2 and TRBJ2-1, with TRBD2 matching over 8 bases. CDR1 LGHNA and CDR2 YNFKEQ come from the germline V gene. The CDR3 contains 16 residues. Trimming at V came to 3 bases and at J to 0 bases, leaving 4 bases not matched to a gene. CDR3 bases: TGTGCCAGCAGCCACCCAAGCGGGGGCTCCTACAATGAGCAGTTCTTC. Translation gives CASSHPSGGSYNEQFF.

With regard to this clone: Sequence at one end of the junction differs from germline and may be a read error. This chain uses TRBV7-7 with TRBJ2-1, with a tentative D call TRBD1 (6 bases). The germline V gene encodes CDR1 SSHAT and CDR2 FNYEAQ (reference sequence). This CDR3 has 14 residues. CDR3: CASSLAGRGNEQFF. CDR3 DNA sequence: TGTGCTAGCAGCCTTGCCGGCAGGGGCAATGAGCAGTTCTTC.

J is TRBJ1-4 and V is TRBV4-2; 10 nucleotides line up with TRBD1. The germline gives CDR1 LGHNA, CDR2 YNFKEQ. This CDR3 has 15 residues. With V trimmed by 4 bases and J by 7 bases, 6 bases remained unmatched. The CDR3 protein is CASSRAGTGVEKLFF. For the CDR3, the DNA is TGTGCCAGCAGCCGCGCCGGGACAGGGGTTGAAAAACTGTTTTTT.

This clone was seen once. The rearrangement uses TRBV9 and TRBJ1-4; no reliable D call. The CDR3 loop spans 14 amino acids. V dropped 4 bases and J dropped 8 bases, with 15 bases sitting between them. CDR1 and CDR2 from the germline V gene are SGDLS and YYNGEE. CDR3 sequence: CASSKDLASEKLFF. For the CDR3, the DNA is TGTGCCAGCAGCAAGGACTTAGCTTCAGAAAAACTGTTTTTT.

The CDR3 region is CSVAGTSGRTDTQYF. CDR3 bases: TGCAGCGTTGCCGGGACTAGCGGGAGGACAGATACGCAGTATTTT. The V and J genes are TRBV29-1 and TRBJ2-3; 15 bases agree with TRBD2. The CDR3 spans 15 residues. CDR1 and CDR2 from the germline V gene are SQVTM and ANQGSEA. J gave up 3 bases and V 4 bases, and 2 bases lay outside the gene matches.

This chain connects TRBV4-2 to TRBJ2-3; 7 positions match TRBD2. Trimming cost V 1 base and J 5 bases; bases outside gene matches: 6. The CDR3 length is 15 residues. Germline V lookup: CDR1 LGHNA, CDR2 YNFKEQ. This chain's CDR3 is CASSQVEGRVDTQYF. CDR3 nucleotides: TGTGCCAGCAGCCAAGTGGAAGGGAGGGTAGATACGCAGTATTTT.

The gene calls are TRBV5-1 and TRBJ2-1, with 11 bases lining up with TRBD1. V was clipped by 4 bases and J by 2 bases; unmatched bases: 8. Germline loops: CDR1 SGHRS, CDR2 YFSETQ. The CDR3 covers 17 residues. The CDR3 bases are TGCGCCAGCAGCCCACGGGACAGGGGGGCAACCTACAATGAGCAGTTCTTC. It specifies CASSPRDRGATYNEQFF. The full variable domain, its missing parts supplied by reference TRBV5-1 and TRBJ2-1, is KAGVTQTPRYLIKTRGQQVTLSCSPISGHRSVSWYQQTPGQGLQFLFEYFSETQRNKGNFPGRFSGRQFSNSRSEMNVSTLELGDSALYLCASSPRDRGATYNEQFFGPGTRLTVL.

This chain joins TRBV5-1 and TRBJ2-1, with 7 bases matching TRBD2. This CDR3 has 15 amino acids. Germline CDR1 reads SGHRS; CDR2 reads YFSETQ. V dropped 0 bases and J dropped 6; count of bases not matched to a gene: 6. The CDR3 is CASSLEAGEINEQFF. CDR3 DNA: TGCGCCAGCAGCTTGGAGGCGGGAGAGATCAATGAGCAGTTCTTC.

V usage is TRBV19 and J usage is TRBJ2-7; D may be TRBD1 (6 bases). This CDR3 is built from 13 residues. V lost 3 bases and J lost 2, with 8 bases in between. Germline values: CDR1 LNHDA, CDR2 SQIVND (reference sequence). The DNA of the CDR3 is TGTGCCAGTAGTATGGACAGAACCTACGAGCAGTACTTC. Its translation is CASSMDRTYEQYF.

The V and J genes are TRBV28 and TRBJ1-4; 7 nucleotides match TRBD1. Trimming took 6 bases from V and 5 from J; bases not matched to a gene: 6. CDR1 and CDR2 from the germline V gene are MDHEN and SYDVKM. The CDR3 contains 14 residues. The CDR3 sequence is CASSPTGRNEKLFF. The CDR3 DNA reads TGTGCCAGCAGCCCGACAGGGCGAAATGAAAAACTGTTTTTT.

The chain recombines TRBV4-1 with TRBJ1-1, with D possibly TRBD1 on 5 matching bases. Germline lookup yields CDR1 MGHRA and CDR2 YSYEKL. CDR3 length: 13 amino acids. Deletions cut 5 bases from V and 7 bases from J, with 14 bases between. CDR3 in amino acids: CASSSGLINEAFF. The CDR3 nucleotides are TGCGCCAGCAGCTCGGGACTTATTAATGAAGCTTTCTTT.

The chain carries TRBV7-3 and TRBJ2-3; D may be TRBD1 (6 bases). CDR3 length: 15 residues. Germline V CDR1 and CDR2: SGHTA, FQGTGA. Between the trimmed V and J ends, which lost 5 bases and 3 bases, there was a span of 15 bases. The CDR3 protein is CASSPRGEKTDTQYF. The CDR3 DNA is TGTGCCAGCAGCCCCAGGGGAGAGAAGACAGATACGCAGTATTTT. Based on the CDR3 plus reference TRBV7-3 and TRBJ2-3, the full variable domain is GAGVSQTPSNKVTEKGKYVELRCDPISGHTALYWYRQSLGQGPEFLIYFQGTGAADDSGLPNDRFFAVRPEGSVSTLKIQRTERGDSAVYLCASSPRGEKTDTQYFGPGTRLTVL.

This rearrangement joins TRBV4-3 to TRBJ2-3, with a tentative D call TRBD2 (5 bases). The V end was cut by 3 bases, the J end by 6 bases, with 10 bases between. The CDR3 has 13 residues. Per the germline V gene, CDR1 is LGHNA and CDR2 is YSLEER. The CDR3 protein is CASSQNTGDTQYF. The CDR3, as DNA: TGCGCCAGCAGCCAGAACACGGGGGATACGCAGTATTTT.

This chain uses TRBV11-2 with TRBJ2-1, with D possibly TRBD2 on 6 matching bases. V lost 2 bases to trimming and J lost 6 bases, with 17 bases between them. Germline V gene sequence: CDR1 SGHAT, CDR2 FQNNGV. The CDR3 is 16 residues long. The DNA for the CDR3 is TGTGCCAGCAGCTTAACAGGAGGGGCCTACAGCAATGAGCAGTTCTTC. It encodes CASSLTGGAYSNEQFF.

Regarding this clone: One junction end does not reproduce the germline sequence, and a read error may be involved. The chain employs TRBV7-3 and TRBJ1-5; maybe TRBD1 (5 bases). Germline V lookup: CDR1 SGHTA, CDR2 FQGTGA. The CDR3 is 14 residues long. The CDR3: CASTLDSSNQPQHF. The CDR3 region has the DNA TGTGCCAGCACCTTAGACAGTAGCAATCAGCCCCAGCATTTT.

The chain has TRBV20-1 and TRBJ2-7; perhaps TRBD2 as D (5 bases). Germline-derived CDR1 and CDR2 are DFQATT and SNEGSKA (reference sequence). The CDR3 has 11 residues. V lost 5 bases to trimming and J lost 7 bases, with 12 bases between them. Written as DNA, the CDR3 is TGCAGTGCTCCAATCACGGGGGAGCAGTACTTC. This codes for CSAPITGEQYF.

V and J are TRBV9 and TRBJ2-5, with TRBD2 as a possible D gene (6 bases). The CDR3 contains 15 residues. With 0 bases removed from V and 5 bases from J, the gap between germline ends came to 14 bases. Germline-derived CDR1 and CDR2 are SGDLS and YYNGEE. The CDR3 sequence: CASSVGVAEAETQYF. CDR3 nucleotide sequence: TGTGCCAGCAGCGTAGGAGTAGCGGAGGCGGAGACCCAGTACTTC.

The J gene is TRBJ2-2, the V gene TRBV4-1, with D tentatively TRBD1 (6 bases). Trimming shortened V by 1 base and J by 0 bases, and 12 bases separated the two germline ends. CDR1 and CDR2 from the germline V gene are MGHRA and YSYEKL. The CDR3 sequence is 17 residues long. CDR3 DNA: TGCGCCAGCAGCCAAGGACGAGGGACAACGAACACCGGGGAGCTGTTTTTT. It encodes CASSQGRGTTNTGELFF.

The chain employs TRBV6-5 and TRBJ1-2; 7 bases are a match to TRBD1. Germline CDR1 and CDR2: MNHEY and SVGAGI. The junction had 11 bases not matched to a gene; V was cut back by 6 bases and J by 4 bases. The CDR3 extends over 15 amino acids. As DNA, the CDR3 is TGTGCCAGCAGCACCCGACAGGGAAGAAGCTATGGCTACACCTTC. Residues: CASSTRQGRSYGYTF.

This chain connects TRBV28 to TRBJ2-7; D perhaps matches TRBD1 (6 bases). V lost 6 bases, J lost 3 bases, and 12 bases lay in between. The CDR3 has 13 amino acids. Per germline, CDR1 MDHEN and CDR2 SYDVKM. The CDR3 is CASSLQGNYEQYF. The CDR3 coding sequence is TGTGCCAGCAGCCTACAGGGAAACTACGAGCAGTACTTC.

The DNA for the CDR3 is TGTGCCAGCAGTGATTCCCCTACACAGGGCCAAACTGAAGCTTTCTTT. This codes for CASSDSPTQGQTEAFF. V and J are TRBV2 and TRBJ1-1; TRBD1 might be the D (6 bases). Per germline, CDR1 SNHLY and CDR2 FYNNEI. The CDR3 runs to 16 residues. Trimming took 3 bases from V and 5 from J, leaving 19 bases between them.

The chain has TRBV2 and TRBJ2-7, with 7 bases matching TRBD1. CDR3 size: 12 residues. V lost 7 bases, J lost 4 bases, and 4 bases stayed unmatched. Germline CDR1 SNHLY, CDR2 FYNNEI. The CDR3 sequence is CASTGTDYEQYF. The CDR3 DNA sequence: TGTGCCAGCACCGGGACAGATTACGAGCAGTACTTC.

The chain recombines TRBV7-9 with TRBJ2-7; TRBD2 matches at 9 bases. From germline, CDR1 is SEHNR and CDR2 FQNEAQ (reference sequence). The CDR3 length is 15 residues. After removal of 5 bases from V and 2 bases from J, the junction contained 7 bases not matched to a gene. CDR3 amino acids: CASSPTSGRTYEQYF. CDR3 DNA sequence: TGTGCCAGCAGCCCGACTAGCGGACGAACCTACGAGCAGTACTTC.

This clone was recorded a few times. The CDR3 loop is CASSPPSGTPNGIYF. The CDR3 nucleotides are TGTGCCAGCTCACCACCGTCAGGGACACCGAATGGCATATATTTT. The chain has TRBV18 and TRBJ1-3; a weak D match, TRBD1 (6 bases). V was shortened by 0 bases and J by 12 bases, with 18 bases between the two germline ends. The CDR3 runs to 15 residues. Germline CDR1 reads KGHSH; CDR2 reads LQKENI.

The chain uses TRBV7-4 and TRBJ1-5, with D maybe TRBD1 (5 bases). Germline V gene sequence: CDR1 SGHVT, CDR2 SQSDAQ. The CDR3 is 17 amino acids. Trimming left V 2 bases short and J 2 bases short, with 16 bases between. The DNA of the CDR3 is TGTGCCAGCAGCTTACCGGTTTGGGGCTTCGGCAATCAGCCCCAGCATTTT. Protein sequence: CASSLPVWGFGNQPQHF.

The chain couples TRBV2 to TRBJ2-7; D may be TRBD2 (5 bases). Germline CDR1 and CDR2: SNHLY and FYNNEI. The V end was cut by 6 bases, the J end by 3 bases, with 21 bases between. This CDR3 has 16 amino acids. CDR3 nucleotide sequence: TGTGCCAGCAGCCCCAGTGGGAGCGAGATAATCTACGAGCAGTACTTC. It codes for CASSPSGSEIIYEQYF.

The chain joins TRBV6-5 to TRBJ2-2, with D perhaps matching TRBD2 (6 bases). The CDR3 covers 14 residues. Trimming left V 7 bases short and J 1 base short, with 10 bases between. Germline V gene data show CDR1 as MNHEY and CDR2 as SVGAGI. CDR3 in DNA: TGTGCCAGCAATTCGGGACTGAACACCGGGGAGCTGTTTTTT. Translation: CASNSGLNTGELFF.

As for this clone: This specimen includes other DNA sequences encoding the same CDR3. The chain recombines TRBV7-9 with TRBJ2-7; TRBD2 matches 12 bases. The CDR3 runs to 15 residues. From germline, CDR1 is SEHNR and CDR2 FQNEAQ (reference sequence). The ends lost 5 bases at V and 2 bases at J; junction bases unmatched: 4. The CDR3 reads CASSLGLAGTYEQYF. The CDR3, as DNA: TGTGCCAGCAGCCTAGGACTAGCGGGGACCTACGAGCAGTACTTC.